This TCR beta chain was sequenced for a study of blood T cell repertoires in COVID-19. The overall study: The study drew acute and convalescent COVID-19 samples from the United States, Italy and Spain. PBMCs, B-cell-depleted T cells, or T cells provided the cDNA or gDNA that made up the material.

The CDR3 loop spans 14 amino acids. After removal of 4 bases from V and 7 bases from J, the junction contained 7 bases not matched to a gene. The V gene's germline CDR1 is LNHDA and CDR2 SQIVND (reference sequence). In the study's own analysis: Estimation of nucleated cell counts relied on the amplification of reference gene primers. This table comes from immunoSEQ multiplex PCR, and its TCRdb copy is limited to in-frame clones, with some not included. That table gives V, J and clone size, and the DNA gave D and trimming. The table includes 110,000 to 150,000 clones, about 87% detected once. Sequencing was performed on peripheral blood. The chain couples TRBV19 to TRBJ1-2; 9 nucleotides agree with TRBD1. This receptor was obtained from a woman aged 50 to 65 with acute or convalescent COVID-19. The CDR3 protein is CASSRTGDSGGYTF. The CDR3 nucleotides read TGTGCCAGTAGTAGGACAGGGGATTCGGGTGGCTACACCTTC. The entire variable domain, with the rest obtained from reference TRBV19 and TRBJ1-2, is as follows: DGGITQSPKYLFRKEGQNVTLSCEQNLNHDAMYWYRQDPGQGLRLIYYSQIVNDFQKGDIAEGYSVSREKKESFPLTVTSAQKNPTAFYLCASSRTGDSGGYTFGSGTRLTVV.